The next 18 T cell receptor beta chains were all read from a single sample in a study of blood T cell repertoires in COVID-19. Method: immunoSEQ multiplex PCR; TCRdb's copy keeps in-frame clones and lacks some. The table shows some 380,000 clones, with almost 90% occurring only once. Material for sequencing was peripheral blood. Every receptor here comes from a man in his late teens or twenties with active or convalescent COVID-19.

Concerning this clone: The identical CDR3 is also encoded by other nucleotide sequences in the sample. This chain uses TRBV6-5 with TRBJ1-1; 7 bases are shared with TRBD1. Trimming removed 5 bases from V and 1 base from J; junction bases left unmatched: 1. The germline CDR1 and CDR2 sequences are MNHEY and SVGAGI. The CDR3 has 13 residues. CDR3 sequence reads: CASSRTGNTEAFF. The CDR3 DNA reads TGTGCCAGCAGTCGGACAGGGAACACTGAAGCTTTCTTT.

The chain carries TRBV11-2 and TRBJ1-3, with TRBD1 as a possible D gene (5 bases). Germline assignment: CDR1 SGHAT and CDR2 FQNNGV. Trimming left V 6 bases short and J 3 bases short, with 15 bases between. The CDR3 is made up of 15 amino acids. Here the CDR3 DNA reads TGTGCCAGCAGATGGTTGGGCCAGGGTGGAAACACCATATATTTT. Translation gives CASRWLGQGGNTIYF.

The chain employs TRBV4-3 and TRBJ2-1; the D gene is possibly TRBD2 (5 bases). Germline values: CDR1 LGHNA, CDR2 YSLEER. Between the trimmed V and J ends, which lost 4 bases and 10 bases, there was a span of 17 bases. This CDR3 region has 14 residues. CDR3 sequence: CASSRTRVIGEQFF. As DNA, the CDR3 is TGCGCCAGCAGCCGGACTCGGGTAATAGGGGAGCAGTTCTTC.

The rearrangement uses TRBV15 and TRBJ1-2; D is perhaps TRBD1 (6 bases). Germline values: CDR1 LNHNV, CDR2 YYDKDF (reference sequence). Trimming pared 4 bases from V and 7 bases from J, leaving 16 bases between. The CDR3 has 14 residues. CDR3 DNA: TGTGCCACCAGCAAAGGGACACAGTCAGTTGGCTACACCTTC. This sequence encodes CATSKGTQSVGYTF.

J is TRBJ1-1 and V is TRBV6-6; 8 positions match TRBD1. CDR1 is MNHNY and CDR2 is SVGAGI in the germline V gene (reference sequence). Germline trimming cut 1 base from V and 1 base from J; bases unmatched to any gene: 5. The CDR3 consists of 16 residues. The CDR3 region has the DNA TGTGCCAGCAGTTACTACAGGGGGGGAGGGAACACTGAAGCTTTCTTT. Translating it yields CASSYYRGGGNTEAFF.

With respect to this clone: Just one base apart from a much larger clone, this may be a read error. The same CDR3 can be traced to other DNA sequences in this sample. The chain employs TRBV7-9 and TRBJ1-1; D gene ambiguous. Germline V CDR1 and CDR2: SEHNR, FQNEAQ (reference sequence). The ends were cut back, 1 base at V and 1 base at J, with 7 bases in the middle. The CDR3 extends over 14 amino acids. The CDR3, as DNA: TGTGCCAGCAGCTTAGGGCAGTCGAACACTGAAGCTTTCTTT. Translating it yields CASSLGQSNTEAFF.

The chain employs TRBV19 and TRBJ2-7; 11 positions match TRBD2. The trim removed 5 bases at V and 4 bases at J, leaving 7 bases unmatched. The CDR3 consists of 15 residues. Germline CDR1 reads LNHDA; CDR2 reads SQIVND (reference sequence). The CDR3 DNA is TGTGCCAGTAGTTCGCTCCTAGCGGGAGGATACGAGCAGTACTTC. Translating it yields CASSSLLAGGYEQYF.

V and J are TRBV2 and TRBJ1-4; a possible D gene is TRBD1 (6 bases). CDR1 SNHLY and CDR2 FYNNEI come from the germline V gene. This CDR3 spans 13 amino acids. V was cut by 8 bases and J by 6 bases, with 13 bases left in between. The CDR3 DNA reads TGTGCCAGCCTGCGGGGGCTGGATGAAAAACTGTTTTTT. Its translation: CASLRGLDEKLFF.

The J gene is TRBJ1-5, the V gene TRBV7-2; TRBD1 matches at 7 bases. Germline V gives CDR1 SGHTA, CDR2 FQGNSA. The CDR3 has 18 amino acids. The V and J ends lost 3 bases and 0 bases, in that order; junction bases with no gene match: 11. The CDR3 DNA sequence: TGTGCCAGCAGCTTGCAAGGGGGCGCCGTCTATAGCAATCAGCCCCAGCATTTT. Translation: CASSLQGGAVYSNQPQHF.

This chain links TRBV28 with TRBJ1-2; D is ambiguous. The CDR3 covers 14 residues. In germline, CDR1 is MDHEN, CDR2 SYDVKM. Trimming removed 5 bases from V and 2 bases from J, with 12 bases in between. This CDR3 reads CASSPHGGNYGYTF. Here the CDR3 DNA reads TGTGCCAGCAGTCCCCATGGAGGGAACTATGGCTACACCTTC.

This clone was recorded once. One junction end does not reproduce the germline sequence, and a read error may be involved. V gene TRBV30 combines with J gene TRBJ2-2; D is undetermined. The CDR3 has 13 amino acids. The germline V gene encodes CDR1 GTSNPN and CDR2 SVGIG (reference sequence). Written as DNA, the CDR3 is TGTGCCTGGGCGCCGGAGAACCCCGGGGAGCTGTTTTTT. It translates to CAWAPENPGELFF.

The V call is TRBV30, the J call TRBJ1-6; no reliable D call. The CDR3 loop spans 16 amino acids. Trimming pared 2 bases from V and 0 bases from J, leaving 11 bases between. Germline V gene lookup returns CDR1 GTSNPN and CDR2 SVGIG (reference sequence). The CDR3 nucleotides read TGTGCCTGGAGTAACTCGATGAGCTCCTATAATTCACCCCTCCACTTT. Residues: CAWSNSMSSYNSPLHF. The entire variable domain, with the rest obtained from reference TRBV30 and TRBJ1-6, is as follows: SQTIHQWPATLVQPVGSPLSLECTVEGTSNPNLYWYRQAAGRGLQLLFYSVGIGQISSEVPQNLSASRPQDRQFILSSKKLLLSDSGFYLCAWSNSMSSYNSPLHFGNGTRLTVT.

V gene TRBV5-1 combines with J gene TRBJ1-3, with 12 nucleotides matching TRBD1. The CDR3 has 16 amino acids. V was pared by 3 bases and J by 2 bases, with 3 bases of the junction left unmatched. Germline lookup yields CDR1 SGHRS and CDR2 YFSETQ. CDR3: CASSWGQGAAGNTIYF. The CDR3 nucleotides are TGCGCCAGCAGCTGGGGACAGGGGGCGGCTGGAAACACCATATATTTT.

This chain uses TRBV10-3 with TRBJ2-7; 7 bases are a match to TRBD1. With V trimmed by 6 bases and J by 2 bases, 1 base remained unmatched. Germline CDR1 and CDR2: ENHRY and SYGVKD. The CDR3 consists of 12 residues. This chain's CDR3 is CAIRQGAYEQYF. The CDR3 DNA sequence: TGTGCCATCAGGCAGGGGGCCTACGAGCAGTACTTC.

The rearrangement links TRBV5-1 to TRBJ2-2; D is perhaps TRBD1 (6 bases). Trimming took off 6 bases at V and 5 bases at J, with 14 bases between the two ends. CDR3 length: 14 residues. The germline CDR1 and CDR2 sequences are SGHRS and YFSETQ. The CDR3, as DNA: TGCGCCAGCACCGCGGCGGACAGTACCGGGGAGCTGTTTTTT. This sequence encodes CASTAADSTGELFF.

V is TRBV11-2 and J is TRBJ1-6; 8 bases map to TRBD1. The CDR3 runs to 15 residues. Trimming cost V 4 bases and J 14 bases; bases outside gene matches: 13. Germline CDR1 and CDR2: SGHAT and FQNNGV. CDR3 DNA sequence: TGTGCCAGCAGCTCCCTTCGACAGGGGAGTACATCCCTCCACTTT. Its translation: CASSSLRQGSTSLHF.

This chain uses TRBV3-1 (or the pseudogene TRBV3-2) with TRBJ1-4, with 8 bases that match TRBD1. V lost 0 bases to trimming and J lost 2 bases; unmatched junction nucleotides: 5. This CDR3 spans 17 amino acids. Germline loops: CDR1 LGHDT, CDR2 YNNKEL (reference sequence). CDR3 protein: CASSQDPRGRTNEKLFF. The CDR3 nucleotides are TGTGCCAGCAGCCAAGATCCCAGGGGGCGTACTAATGAAAAACTGTTTTTT.

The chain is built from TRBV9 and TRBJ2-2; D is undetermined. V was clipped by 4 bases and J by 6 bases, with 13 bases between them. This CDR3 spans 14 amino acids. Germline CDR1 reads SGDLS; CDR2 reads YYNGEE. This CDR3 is CASSLLGSAGELFF. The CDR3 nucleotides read TGTGCCAGCAGCCTCCTCGGGTCGGCCGGGGAGCTGTTTTTT. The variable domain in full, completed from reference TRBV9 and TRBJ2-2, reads DSGVTQTPKHLITATGQRVTLRCSPRSGDLSVYWYQQSLDQGLQFLIQYYNGEERAKGNILERFSAQQFPDLHSELNLSSLELGDSALYFCASSLLGSAGELFFGEGSRLTVL.